This T cell receptor (beta chain) was identified during a study of T cells in narcolepsy. Study results and limitations: Healthy controls reportedly lacked the autoreactive clonotypes serially found in patients' blood. HCRT-specific and TRIB2-specific autoreactive clonotypes appeared among same-patient CSF and blood CD4+ clonotypes.

Produced via immunoSEQ multiplex PCR; TCRdb's table is partial and in-frame only. The sample has 3,000 to 4,000 clones, 55% to 65% seen once. The V end lost 0 bases, the J end lost 1 base, and 10 bases lay between the germline ends. The V gene's germline CDR1 is SGDLS and CDR2 YYNGEE. The CDR3 contains 15 residues. On this clone itself: Its antigen is currently unknown.

The sequence was collected from a human donor with narcolepsy. Specimen: CD45RA- memory CD8+ T cells from PBMCs. The chain recombines TRBV9 with TRBJ2-5, with D maybe TRBD2 (6 bases). The CDR3 DNA reads as TGTGCCAGCAGCGTAGGGCGGGGATTCCAAGAGACCCAGTACTTC. Residues: CASSVGRGFQETQYF.